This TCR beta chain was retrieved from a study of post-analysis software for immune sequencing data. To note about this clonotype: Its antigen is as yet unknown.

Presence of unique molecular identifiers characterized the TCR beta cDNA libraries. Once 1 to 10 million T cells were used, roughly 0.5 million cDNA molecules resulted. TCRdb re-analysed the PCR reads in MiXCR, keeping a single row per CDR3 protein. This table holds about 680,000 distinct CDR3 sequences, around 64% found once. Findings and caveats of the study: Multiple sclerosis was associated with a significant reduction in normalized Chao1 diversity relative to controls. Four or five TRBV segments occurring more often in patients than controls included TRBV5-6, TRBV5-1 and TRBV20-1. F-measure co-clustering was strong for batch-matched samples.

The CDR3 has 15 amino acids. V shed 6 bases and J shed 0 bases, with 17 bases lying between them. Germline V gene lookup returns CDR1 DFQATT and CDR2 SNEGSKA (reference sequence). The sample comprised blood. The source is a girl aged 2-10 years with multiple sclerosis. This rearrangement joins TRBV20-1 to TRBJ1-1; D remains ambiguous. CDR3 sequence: CSAFPLDGLNTEAFF. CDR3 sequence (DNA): TGCAGTGCATTCCCCCTGGACGGCTTGAACACTGAAGCTTTCTTT.